Below, 19 T cell receptor beta chains from the same sample are listed, as sequenced in a study of type 1 regulatory T cells. TCRdb re-called the reads through MiXCR, storing one row per CDR3 protein. The sample yields about 62,000 distinct CDR3 sequences, over 50% seen once. No antigen is known for these receptors. Input material: cultured non-Tr1 T cells, either the whole culture or a sorted T cell fraction (not recorded which). The origin of the receptors is a human donor in good health.

The J gene is TRBJ2-2, the V gene TRBV10-3; 9 bases are shared with TRBD1. The V segment lost 6 bases and the J segment 1 base; nucleotides outside the gene matches: 6. The CDR3 extends over 16 amino acids. The germline V gene encodes CDR1 ENHRY and CDR2 SYGVKD. The CDR3 loop reads CAISLNRGQNTGELFF. CDR3 sequence (DNA): TGTGCCATCAGCCTGAACAGGGGGCAGAACACCGGGGAGCTGTTTTTT.

This clonotype was observed once. V gene TRBV20-1 combines with J gene TRBJ2-2, with 10 bases matching TRBD2. Germline assignment: CDR1 DFQATT and CDR2 SNEGSKA (reference sequence). CDR3 length: 15 residues. V lost 2 bases and J lost 3; bases outside the gene matches: 3. CDR3 sequence reads: CSARLAGVYTGELFF. The CDR3, as DNA: TGCAGTGCTAGACTAGCGGGAGTTTACACCGGGGAGCTGTTTTTT.

The chain links TRBV7-2 to TRBJ2-5, with 8 bases lining up with TRBD2. Germline V gene lookup returns CDR1 SGHTA and CDR2 FQGNSA. This CDR3 has 15 residues. The J segment lost 4 bases and the V segment lost 3 bases, leaving 7 bases of the junction unmatched. CDR3 amino acids: CASSFSGGPGETQYF. The CDR3 DNA follows: TGTGCCAGCAGCTTCAGCGGGGGCCCGGGAGAGACCCAGTACTTC.

The chain carries TRBV2 and TRBJ1-6; TRBD1 might be the D (6 bases). CDR1 SNHLY and CDR2 FYNNEI come from the germline V gene. Deletions cut 5 bases from V and 7 bases from J, with 15 bases between. CDR3 length: 15 amino acids. DNA for the CDR3: TGTGCCAGCAGTCTTGATACAGGGTTCAATTCACCCCTCCACTTT. Its protein product is CASSLDTGFNSPLHF.

CDR3 loop: CASSPTRAEQFF. For the CDR3, the DNA is TGTGCCAGCAGTCCTACTCGCGCGGAGCAGTTCTTC. The V call is TRBV6-5, the J call TRBJ2-1; D is unclear. The CDR3 length is 12 residues. Germline lookup yields CDR1 MNHEY and CDR2 SVGAGI. Trimming left V 5 bases short and J 10 bases short, with 12 bases between.

This rearrangement joins TRBV5-5 to TRBJ1-5; D gene unclear. The V end was cut by 5 bases, the J end by 5 bases, with 17 bases between. CDR3 length: 15 residues. In germline, CDR1 is SGHKS, CDR2 YYEKEE (reference sequence). The CDR3 coding sequence is TGTGCCAGCAGTGCTTCCAGCGAGTCCTATCAGCCCCAGCATTTT. Translation: CASSASSESYQPQHF.

The CDR3 region has the DNA TGCAGTGCTACCGGCCCGTCGGGGGAGGTGGAGTACTTC. Its translation: CSATGPSGEVEYF. This chain connects TRBV20-1 to TRBJ2-7; tentative D call: TRBD2 (6 bases). V dropped 4 bases and J dropped 11 bases, with 21 bases sitting between them. The CDR3 contains 13 residues. The germline CDR1 and CDR2 sequences are DFQATT and SNEGSKA (reference sequence).

This clonotype appeared a few times. The chain carries TRBV15 and TRBJ2-5; TRBD2 is a possible D gene (5 bases). The V gene lost 1 base and the J gene lost 5 bases, with 8 bases spanning the gap. Germline CDR1 and CDR2: LNHNV and YYDKDF (reference sequence). This CDR3 region has 13 residues. The CDR3 DNA is TGTGCCACCAGCAGAGCGACGGGGGAGACCCAGTACTTC. The encoded protein is CATSRATGETQYF.

The chain combines TRBV28 with TRBJ1-2; TRBD1 is a possible D gene (6 bases). Germline CDR1 reads MDHEN; CDR2 reads SYDVKM. This CDR3 has 16 residues. V was clipped by 3 bases and J by 4 bases, with 18 bases between them. The CDR3 loop reads CASSLGGPTAPYGYTF. CDR3 sequence (DNA): TGTGCCAGCAGTTTGGGGGGGCCAACGGCACCCTATGGCTACACCTTC.

The sample holds a few counts of this clonotype. The rearrangement links TRBV20-1 to TRBJ2-2; D possibly corresponds to TRBD1 (6 bases). The CDR3 runs to 15 residues. Trimming pared 0 bases from V and 7 bases from J, leaving 15 bases between. Germline-derived CDR1 and CDR2 are DFQATT and SNEGSKA (reference sequence). DNA for the CDR3: TGCAGTGCTAGAGATCAGGGGAATAGCCTCGGGGAGCTGTTTTTT. Encoded protein: CSARDQGNSLGELFF.

The chain recombines TRBV23-1 with TRBJ2-1; 9 bases fit TRBD1. TRBV23-1 is known as an ORF, though its function is uncertain. The J segment lost 8 bases and the V segment lost 2 bases, leaving 10 bases of the junction unmatched. This CDR3 comprises 16 residues. The CDR3 DNA is TGCGCCAGCAGTCAAAAATGGGACAGGGTCGGCCATGAGCAGTTCTTC. Translated, it gives CASSQKWDRVGHEQFF.

This clonotype turned up a few times. The chain uses TRBV7-2 and TRBJ2-5, with D uncertain. Germline CDR1 and CDR2: SGHTA and FQGNSA. The CDR3 has 15 amino acids. The V gene lost 1 base and the J gene lost 5 bases, with 14 bases spanning the gap. The CDR3 here is CASSLDPTATETQYF. CDR3 nucleotide sequence: TGTGCCAGCAGCTTAGATCCCACGGCCACTGAGACCCAGTACTTC.

This chain links TRBV5-1 with TRBJ2-1; a possible D gene is TRBD1 (5 bases). This CDR3 has 14 amino acids. The germline V and J ends were trimmed by 4 bases and 9 bases, with 17 bases remaining between them. Germline-derived CDR1 and CDR2 are SGHRS and YFSETQ. DNA of the CDR3: TGCGCCAGCAGCGTCCAGCCTCATCAGGGTGAGCAGTTCTTC. It encodes CASSVQPHQGEQFF.

The chain links TRBV28 to TRBJ1-2, with D unresolved. The V end was cut by 10 bases, the J end by 5 bases, with 11 bases between. CDR3 size: 11 residues. Looked up from germline, CDR1 is MDHEN and CDR2 is SYDVKM. This CDR3 reads CANYSPYGYTF. CDR3 in DNA: TGTGCCAACTACAGCCCGTATGGCTACACCTTC.

V usage is TRBV2 and J usage is TRBJ1-1; 9 bases line up with TRBD1. From germline, CDR1 is SNHLY and CDR2 FYNNEI. Germline trimming cut 8 bases from V and 6 bases from J; bases unmatched to any gene: 7. The CDR3 has 13 residues. The CDR3 region has the DNA TGTGCCAGCTCTTCGGACAGGGGCGCTGAAGCTTTCTTT. As protein: CASSSDRGAEAFF.

The gene calls are TRBV20-1 and TRBJ2-7; D is perhaps TRBD1 (6 bases). Between the trimmed V and J ends, which lost 4 bases and 3 bases, there was a span of 16 bases. Germline loops: CDR1 DFQATT, CDR2 SNEGSKA (reference sequence). The CDR3 contains 14 residues. This chain's CDR3 is CSAKRQADLYEQYF. The CDR3 coding sequence is TGCAGTGCTAAAAGACAGGCCGACCTCTACGAGCAGTACTTC.

This clonotype was observed a few times. V is TRBV10-1 and J is TRBJ2-1; 7 bases match TRBD2. J was trimmed by 8 bases and V by 6 bases; bases with no gene match: 10. From germline, CDR1 is WNHNN and CDR2 SYGVQD (reference sequence). The CDR3 runs to 14 residues. The CDR3 bases are TGCGCCAGCAGCGGACTAGGGAGTTCCGATGAGCAGTTCTTC. Its protein product is CASSGLGSSDEQFF.

J is TRBJ2-1 and V is TRBV18; D might be TRBD1 (6 bases). Trimming removed 3 bases at V and 9 bases at J, with 18 bases between. Germline values: CDR1 KGHSH, CDR2 LQKENI. The CDR3 runs 15 residues. CDR3 protein: CASSPPQGVWSEQFF. The CDR3, as DNA: TGTGCCAGCTCACCCCCACAGGGAGTATGGAGTGAGCAGTTCTTC.

This clonotype was counted between two and nine times. The chain links TRBV5-1 to TRBJ2-3; D is undetermined. The V end was cut by 4 bases, the J end by 2 bases, with 14 bases between. The CDR3 sequence is 15 residues long. The germline gives CDR1 SGHRS, CDR2 YFSETQ. CDR3: CASSRASATTDTQYF. For the CDR3, the DNA is TGCGCCAGCAGCCGGGCCAGCGCGACCACAGATACGCAGTATTTT.